Listed below are T cell receptor beta chains from one sample, sequenced in a study of cytomegalovirus exposure and HLA in healthy donors. The assay was immunoSEQ multiplex PCR, and TCRdb's table has in-frame clones only and misses some. The sample lists roughly 110,000 clones, 76% occurring once. Input material: PBMCs. All receptors derive from a woman between 35 and 50 years old in good health and CMV-seropositive. Both conserved end residues are part of each CDR3. Fields, in order: V gene, J gene, clone size, D gene, CDR3 DNA, CDR3 protein. A D gene is named only where the DNA matches it firmly. Size values are once, few and many counts, or a class for expanded clones, and some rows have none.

>TRBV2|TRBJ2-5|-|-
TGTGCCAGCCACGGGGGGAGGGGGTTATCGGAGACCCAGTACTTC
CASHGGRGLSETQYF
>TRBV10-2|TRBJ2-5|few|TRBD2
TGCGCCAGCAGTAGCGGGGGGGTTCAGACCCAGTACTTC
CASSSGGVQTQYF
>TRBV5-1|TRBJ2-1|-|-
TGCGCCAGCAGATCACCTATGGGGGGGCGCAATGAGCAGTTCTTC
CASRSPMGGRNEQFF
>TRBV18|TRBJ2-7|-|-
TGTGCCAGCTCCCTGGGGGCTACCCCTGAAGAGCAGTACTTC
CASSLGATPEEQYF
>TRBV11-2|TRBJ2-7|-|-
TGTGCCAGCAGCTTAAGAGACAGTACCTACGAGCAGTACTTC
CASSLRDSTYEQYF
>TRBV10-3|TRBJ2-3|few|TRBD2
TGTGCCATCAGGGTTAGCGGGGGGGCAACAGATACGCAGTATTTT
CAIRVSGGATDTQYF
>TRBV7-3|TRBJ2-1|-|TRBD2
TGTGCCAGCAGCTCCTCGACTAGCGGGGGGTCTGAGCAGTTCTTC
CASSSSTSGGSEQFF
>TRBV2|TRBJ2-1|once|-
TGTGCCAGCAAAGAGGTTTATGAGCAGTTCTTC
CASKEVYEQFF
>TRBV5-1|TRBJ2-2|once|TRBD1
TGCGCCAGCAGCACCTCAGGGGGATACACCGGGGAGCTGTTTTTT
CASSTSGGYTGELFF
>TRBV6-1|TRBJ1-3|few|-
TGTGCCAGCAGTAGGGGACTTACGGCTGGAAACACCATATATTTT
CASSRGLTAGNTIYF
>TRBV27|TRBJ1-1|-|TRBD1
TGTGCCAGCAGTTTATGGGACAGGGGCGCTGAAGCTTTCTTT
CASSLWDRGAEAFF
>TRBV5-1|TRBJ2-3|-|TRBD1
TGCGCCAGCAGCTTGGGGCAGGGGGTGGAAACGCAGTATTTT
CASSLGQGVETQYF
>TRBV19|TRBJ2-2|-|-
TGTGCCAGTAGTATGGACTGGTGGGGGGAGCTGTTTTTT
CASSMDWWGELFF
>TRBV18|TRBJ2-1|-|-
TGTGCCAGCTCACCACGAAGGGAGGATGAGCAGTTCTTC
CASSPRREDEQFF
>TRBV7-9|TRBJ1-2|-|TRBD1
TGTGCCAGCAGCTTAGCGGGGACAGCGAACTACACCTTC
CASSLAGTANYTF
>TRBV6-5|TRBJ1-1|-|-
TGTGCCAGCAGTCCGACAGGAAGGACTGAAGCTTTCTTT
CASSPTGRTEAFF
>TRBV5-1|TRBJ2-3|-|TRBD2
TGCGCCAGCAGCTCCTTTCTAGCGGGGGGGCCTTCAGATACGCAGTATTTT
CASSSFLAGGPSDTQYF
>TRBV15|TRBJ1-4|once|-
TGTGCCACCACCAACAGGGACATACCGGATGAAAAACTGTTTTTT
CATTNRDIPDEKLFF
>TRBV2|TRBJ1-3|-|-
TGTGCCAGCAGAAAAGGGAGTGTCCGCGGAAACACCATATATTTT
CASRKGSVRGNTIYF
>TRBV5-1|TRBJ2-1|-|TRBD1
TGCGCCAGCAGCTTGACAGGGGGCGGTTACAATGAGCAGTTCTTC
CASSLTGGGYNEQFF
>TRBV6-1|TRBJ1-2|-|TRBD1
TGTGCCAGCAGTGGCTCGACAGGGGAGAACTATGGCTACACCTTC
CASSGSTGENYGYTF
>TRBV4-2|TRBJ1-4|-|TRBD1
TGTGCCAGCAGCCAAACCGGGACAGGTTACGAAAAACTGTTTTTT
CASSQTGTGYEKLFF
>TRBV29-1|TRBJ1-2|-|TRBD1
TGCAGCTTTGGACAGGCCTATGGCTACACCTTC
CSFGQAYGYTF
>TRBV5-1|TRBJ2-1|-|-
TGCGCCAGCAGCGTTTTAGGGGAACTCATCGATGAGCAGTTCTTC
CASSVLGELIDEQFF
>TRBV7-2|TRBJ2-7|-|TRBD1
TGTGCCAGCAGCCTCGACAGGGCCCCAGGGGAGCAGTACTTC
CASSLDRAPGEQYF
>TRBV28|TRBJ2-1|-|TRBD1
TGTGCCAGCGCTGGGGACAGGGCCTACAATGAGCAGTTCTTC
CASAGDRAYNEQFF
>TRBV5-1|TRBJ2-5|-|TRBD2
TGCGCCAGCAGCCCCAGCGGGGCGGGGCACCAAGAGACCCAGTACTTC
CASSPSGAGHQETQYF
>TRBV2|TRBJ1-1|-|-
TGTGCCAGCAGTGGCCTGGGGGGGGGCGGGAGAGGGGTACATGGAGCTTTCTTT
CASSGLGGGGRGVHGAFF
>TRBV5-5|TRBJ2-2|few|-
TGTGCCAGCGCCCCGGGACACAAGGCCACCGGGGAGCTGTTTTTT
CASAPGHKATGELFF
>TRBV6-1|TRBJ1-2|-|TRBD1
TGTGCCAGCAGTGGCCCGGGACAGGGGGCTCTGGGCTACACCTTC
CASSGPGQGALGYTF